Below, one T cell receptor beta chain is given with its context. This sample is drawn from a study of patients and donors after allogeneic stem cell transplantation. The CDR3 loop spans 13 amino acids. Trimming left V 0 bases short and J 8 bases short, with 9 bases between. Germline assignment: CDR1 SGHDT and CDR2 YYEEEE. From the RT-PCR reads, TCRdb called clonotypes with MiXCR, one entry per CDR3 protein. In the table there are approximately 410,000 distinct CDR3 sequences, roughly 17% of which are singletons. The chain links TRBV5-6 to TRBJ2-4; no definite D call. The sequence was collected from a human donor who was either an allogeneic HSCT recipient or a stem cell or donor lymphocyte infusion donor (not recorded which). It is not recorded whose cells these are; they may come from a transplant donor. The sequenced sample was blood, either unsorted or a sorted T cell fraction (not recorded which). CDR3 sequence (DNA): TGTGCCAGCAGCTTGGGACGTCGGCACATTCAGTACTTC. Its protein product is CASSLGRRHIQYF.